This T cell receptor beta chain came from a study of cytomegalovirus exposure and HLA in healthy donors. For this clone: The antigen is undetermined.

Each donor was nominally healthy when sampled (though unrecorded immune exposures were likely). The PCR made use of 60 Vbeta and 13 Jbeta primers. Assay: immunoSEQ multiplex PCR; the TCRdb copy retains only in-frame clones and omits some. The top ten hold about 4.3% of the sample, which has about 130,000 clones, around three quarters seen once. General study findings and limits: With later analysis, a missense DCLRE1C variant became linked to TCR beta V- and J-gene trimming. An observed cluster of highly shared sequence variants was recorded as a likely sequencing artifact.

This receptor was obtained from a male donor in good health and CMV-seropositive. The sequencing input was PBMCs.

CDR3: CASSTDRGWADTQYF. DNA for the CDR3: TGTGCCAGCAGCACCGACAGGGGTTGGGCAGATACGCAGTATTTT. The V gene is TRBV28, the J gene TRBJ2-3; TRBD1 aligns across 8 bases. From germline, CDR1 is MDHEN and CDR2 SYDVKM. J lost 4 bases, V lost 6 bases, and 9 bases had no gene match. The CDR3 totals 15 residues.